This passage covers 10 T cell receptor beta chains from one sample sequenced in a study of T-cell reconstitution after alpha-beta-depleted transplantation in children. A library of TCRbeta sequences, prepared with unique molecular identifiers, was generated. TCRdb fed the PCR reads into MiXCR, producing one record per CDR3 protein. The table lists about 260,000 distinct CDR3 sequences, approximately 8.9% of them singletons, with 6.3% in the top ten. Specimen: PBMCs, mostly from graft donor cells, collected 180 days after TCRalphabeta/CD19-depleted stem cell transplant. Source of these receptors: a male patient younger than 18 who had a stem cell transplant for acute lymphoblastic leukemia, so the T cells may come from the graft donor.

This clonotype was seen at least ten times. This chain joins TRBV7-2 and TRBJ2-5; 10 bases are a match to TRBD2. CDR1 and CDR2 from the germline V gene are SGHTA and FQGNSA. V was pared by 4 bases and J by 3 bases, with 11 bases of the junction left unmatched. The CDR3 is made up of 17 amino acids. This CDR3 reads CASSSRGLAELEETQYF. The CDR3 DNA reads TGTGCCAGCAGCTCTCGAGGACTAGCGGAGTTGGAAGAGACCCAGTACTTC.

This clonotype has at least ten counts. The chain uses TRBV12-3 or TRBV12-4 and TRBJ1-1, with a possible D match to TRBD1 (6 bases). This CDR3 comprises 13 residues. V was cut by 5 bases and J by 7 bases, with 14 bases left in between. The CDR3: CASSHNREGEAFF. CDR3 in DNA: TGTGCCAGCAGTCACAACAGGGAGGGTGAAGCTTTCTTT.

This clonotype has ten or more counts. The CDR3 region is CASSLRESTDTQYF. For the CDR3, the DNA is TGTGCCAGCAGTTTGAGAGAGAGCACAGATACGCAGTATTTT. The V gene is TRBV12-3 or TRBV12-4, the J gene TRBJ2-3; D ambiguous. The CDR3 is 14 amino acids. Trimming removed 3 bases from V and 0 bases from J, with 7 bases in between.

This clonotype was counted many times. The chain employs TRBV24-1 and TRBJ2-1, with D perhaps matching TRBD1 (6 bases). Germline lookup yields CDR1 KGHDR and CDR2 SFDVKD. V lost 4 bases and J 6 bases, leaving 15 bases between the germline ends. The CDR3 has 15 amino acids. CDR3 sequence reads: CATSDNAQGSNEQFF. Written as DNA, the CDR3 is TGTGCCACCAGTGACAATGCACAGGGTTCCAATGAGCAGTTCTTC.

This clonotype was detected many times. The CDR3 DNA follows: TGTGCCAGCAGCCTTCAGGGGAGGGAGACCCAGTACTTC. This encodes CASSLQGRETQYF. The rearrangement links TRBV7-3 to TRBJ2-5; D possibly matches TRBD1 or TRBD2 (6 bases each). Germline V gene lookup returns CDR1 SGHTA and CDR2 FQGTGA. The CDR3 length is 13 residues. Trimming cost V 5 bases and J 5 bases, with 12 bases left between them.

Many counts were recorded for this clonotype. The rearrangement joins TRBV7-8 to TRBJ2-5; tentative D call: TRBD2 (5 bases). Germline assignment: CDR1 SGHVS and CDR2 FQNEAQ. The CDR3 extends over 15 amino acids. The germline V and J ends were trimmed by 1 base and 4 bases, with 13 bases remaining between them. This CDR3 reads CASSLGRQEGETQYF. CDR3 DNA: TGTGCCAGCAGCTTAGGACGTCAAGAGGGAGAGACCCAGTACTTC.

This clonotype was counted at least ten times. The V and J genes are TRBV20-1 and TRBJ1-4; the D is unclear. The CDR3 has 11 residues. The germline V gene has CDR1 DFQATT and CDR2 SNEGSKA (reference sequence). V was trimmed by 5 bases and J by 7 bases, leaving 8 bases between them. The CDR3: CSAYWGEKLFF. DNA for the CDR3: TGCAGTGCTTATTGGGGTGAAAAACTGTTTTTT.

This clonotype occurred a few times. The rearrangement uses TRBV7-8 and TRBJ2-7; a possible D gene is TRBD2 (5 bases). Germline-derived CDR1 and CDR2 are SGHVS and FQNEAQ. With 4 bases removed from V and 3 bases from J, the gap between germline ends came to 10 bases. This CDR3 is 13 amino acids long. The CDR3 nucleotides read TGTGCCAGCAGCTCTACACGGGACTACGAGCAGTACTTC. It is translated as CASSSTRDYEQYF.

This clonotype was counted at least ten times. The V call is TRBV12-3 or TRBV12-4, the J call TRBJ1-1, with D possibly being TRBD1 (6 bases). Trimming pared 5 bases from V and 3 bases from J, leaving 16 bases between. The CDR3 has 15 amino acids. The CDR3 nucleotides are TGTGCCAGCAGTCCTACAGGGTGGTCTGACACTGAAGCTTTCTTT. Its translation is CASSPTGWSDTEAFF.

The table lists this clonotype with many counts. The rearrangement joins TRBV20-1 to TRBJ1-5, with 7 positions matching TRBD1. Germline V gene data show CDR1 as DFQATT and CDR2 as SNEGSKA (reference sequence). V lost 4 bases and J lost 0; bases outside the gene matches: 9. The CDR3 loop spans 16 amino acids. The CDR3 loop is CSAKGQNPSSNQPQHF. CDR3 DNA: TGCAGTGCTAAGGGACAGAATCCCTCTAGCAATCAGCCCCAGCATTTT.